One sample yielded the 21 T cell receptor beta chains listed below, sequenced in a study of radiation and T cells in renal cell carcinoma (dated by TCRdb to 2018 to 2021). Libraries came from the immunoSEQ multiplex PCR assay. Sourced from immuneACCESS, this table was stored by TCRdb with only in-frame sequences that have V and J called. A share of the clones is absent; for the studies checked, an unresolved V gene accounts for under half, and the remainder has no known explanation. Within this sample are 120,000 to 150,000 clones, with about 88% of them counted one time only. Together, the top ten hold around a sixth of the sample. The intended sense of this specimen's time point label: blood 4 weeks post-SBRT, at nephrectomy. What the treatment or condition label conveys for this sample: 15 Gy SBRT to primary tumor, nephrectomy 4 weeks later. Sequencing used blood, obtained from a patient whose treatment included radiotherapy and nephrectomy. The source of these receptors is a woman between 45 and 60 years old with renal cell carcinoma.

V is TRBV11-3 and J is TRBJ2-3; tentatively, D is TRBD1 or TRBD2 (6 bases each). The V gene lost 4 bases and the J gene lost 3 bases, with 11 bases spanning the gap. This CDR3 is 14 amino acids long. CDR1 and CDR2 (germline): SGHNT, YENEEA. Written as DNA, the CDR3 is TGTGCCAGCAGCTCCGGGGGCGAGACAGATACGCAGTATTTT. It encodes CASSSGGETDTQYF.

The chain carries TRBV7-9 and TRBJ1-1, with D tentatively TRBD1 (6 bases). Deletions cut 5 bases from V and 0 bases from J, with 13 bases between. This CDR3 has 15 amino acids. Germline V gene data show CDR1 as SEHNR and CDR2 as FQNEAQ (reference sequence). The CDR3 nucleotides read TGTGCCAGCAGCCAACAGGGTGGGATGAACACTGAAGCTTTCTTT. Its protein is CASSQQGGMNTEAFF. Full variable domain (remainder filled in from reference TRBV7-9 and TRBJ1-1): DTGVSQNPRHKITKRGQNVTFRCDPISEHNRLYWYRQTLGQGPEFLTYFQNEAQLEKSRLLSDRFSAERPKGSFSTLEIQRTEQGDSAMYLCASSQQGGMNTEAFFGQGTRLTVV.

This clone was detected only once. This chain connects TRBV11-3 to TRBJ1-1, with D maybe TRBD1 (6 bases). V was clipped by 4 bases and J by 1 base, with 10 bases between them. The CDR3 runs to 14 residues. Germline V lookup: CDR1 SGHNT, CDR2 YENEEA. The CDR3 nucleotides read TGTGCCAGCAGCTCCCGGGGGCAGAACACTGAAGCTTTCTTT. The encoded protein is CASSSRGQNTEAFF.

The V and J genes are TRBV18 and TRBJ1-1; D perhaps matches TRBD1 (6 bases). V was clipped by 0 bases and J by 4 bases, with 6 bases between them. The germline gives CDR1 KGHSH, CDR2 LQKENI. This CDR3 has 13 residues. CDR3: CASSPPGGTEAFF. The CDR3 region has the DNA TGTGCCAGCTCACCACCAGGGGGCACTGAAGCTTTCTTT.

V gene TRBV9 combines with J gene TRBJ1-6, with D unresolved. Germline V gene lookup returns CDR1 SGDLS and CDR2 YYNGEE. Deletions cut 3 bases from V and 2 bases from J, with 6 bases between. The CDR3 sequence is 14 residues long. The CDR3 DNA sequence: TGTGCCAGCAGCGGGGATACCTATAATTCACCCCTCCACTTT. The encoded protein is CASSGDTYNSPLHF.

The genes are TRBV6-5 and TRBJ1-4; no clear D gene. Trimming removed 2 bases from V and 8 bases from J, with 12 bases in between. Germline-derived CDR1 and CDR2 are MNHEY and SVGAGI. The CDR3 covers 14 residues. In DNA form, the CDR3 reads TGTGCCAGCAGTTACGGGCAAGGATGGGAAAAACTGTTTTTT. This codes for CASSYGQGWEKLFF.

The V call is TRBV19, the J call TRBJ1-2, with D unclear. Trimming shortened V by 4 bases and J by 6 bases, and 15 bases separated the two germline ends. Germline V gene data show CDR1 as LNHDA and CDR2 as SQIVND (reference sequence). The CDR3 extends over 14 amino acids. The CDR3 nucleotides are TGTGCCAGTAGTACCGGGTTCGAGGAGAATGGCTACACCTTC. This codes for CASSTGFEENGYTF.

CDR3 region: CASSYLRRDTGELFF. The CDR3 DNA reads TGTGCCAGCAGTTACTTAAGACGGGACACCGGGGAGCTGTTTTTT. This rearrangement joins TRBV6-5 to TRBJ2-2; the D is unclear. The CDR3 spans 15 residues. Germline lookup yields CDR1 MNHEY and CDR2 SVGAGI. V was pared by 1 base and J by 3 bases, with 9 bases between.

The V gene is TRBV4-3, the J gene TRBJ2-3; possible D gene TRBD1, 5 bases. This CDR3 region has 13 residues. Trimming cost V 0 bases and J 7 bases, with 8 bases left between them. The germline V gene encodes CDR1 LGHNA and CDR2 YSLEER. The CDR3 loop is CASSQDLGHTQYF. CDR3 in DNA: TGCGCCAGCAGCCAAGATTTGGGGCATACGCAGTATTTT.

V is TRBV18 and J is TRBJ1-6, with 9 bases matching TRBD1. Germline CDR1 is KGHSH and CDR2 is LQKENI. With V trimmed by 3 bases and J by 0 bases, 6 bases remained unmatched. The CDR3 sequence is 18 residues long. CDR3 loop: CASSPDRGRGSYNSPLHF. Here the CDR3 DNA reads TGTGCCAGCTCACCGGACAGGGGTAGGGGCTCCTATAATTCACCCCTCCACTTT.

This sequence joins TRBV11-2 and TRBJ2-7, with 12 nucleotides matching TRBD1. Germline V CDR1 and CDR2: SGHAT, FQNNGV. With 3 bases clipped from V and 5 bases from J, the junction kept 2 bases outside the gene matches. This CDR3 has 14 amino acids. The chain's CDR3 is CASSFGTGGDEQYF. The DNA for the CDR3 is TGTGCCAGCAGCTTCGGGACAGGGGGCGACGAGCAGTACTTC. Drawing the rest from reference TRBV11-2 and TRBJ2-7, the complete variable domain is EAGVAQSPRYKIIEKRQSVAFWCNPISGHATLYWYQQILGQGPKLLIQFQNNGVVDDSQLPKDRFSAERLKGVDSTLKIQPAKLEDSAVYLCASSFGTGGDEQYFGPGTRLTVT.

The chain joins TRBV4-3 to TRBJ2-2; TRBD2 is a possible D gene (5 bases). Looked up from germline, CDR1 is LGHNA and CDR2 is YSLEER. V lost 2 bases and J 7 bases, leaving 20 bases between the germline ends. The CDR3 runs to 17 residues. CDR3 region: CASSQKGLADTVGELFF. In DNA form, the CDR3 reads TGCGCCAGCAGCCAAAAGGGCCTAGCAGACACCGTCGGGGAGCTGTTTTTT.

The CDR3 coding sequence is TGTGCCAGCAGCCGCGAAACAAACACTGAAGCTTTCTTT. It encodes CASSRETNTEAFF. This chain connects TRBV7-9 to TRBJ1-1; D gene ambiguous. Germline V gives CDR1 SEHNR, CDR2 FQNEAQ (reference sequence). CDR3 length: 13 amino acids. The germline V and J ends were trimmed by 5 bases and 2 bases, with 9 bases remaining between them.

The rearrangement joins TRBV2 to TRBJ1-4; 8 bases fit TRBD1. Germline-derived CDR1 and CDR2 are SNHLY and FYNNEI. The J segment lost 7 bases and the V segment lost 6 bases, leaving 7 bases of the junction unmatched. The CDR3 covers 14 residues. The CDR3 loop reads CASRVTGGSEKLFF. The CDR3 nucleotides read TGTGCCAGCAGAGTCACAGGGGGAAGTGAAAAACTGTTTTTT.

This sequence joins TRBV19 and TRBJ1-2; 10 bases match TRBD1. V lost 5 bases and J lost 8; bases outside the gene matches: 8. The CDR3 covers 14 residues. Per germline, CDR1 LNHDA and CDR2 SQIVND (reference sequence). The CDR3 spells CASSRDRGLYGYTF. For the CDR3, the DNA is TGTGCCAGTAGTCGAGACAGGGGGCTCTACGGCTACACCTTC.

This clone has a single count. The J gene is TRBJ1-5, the V gene TRBV6-1, with D tentatively TRBD1 (5 bases). The germline V and J ends were trimmed by 6 bases and 1 base, with 13 bases remaining between them. Germline CDR1 reads MNHNS; CDR2 reads SASEGT. This CDR3 has 15 amino acids. CDR3 coding DNA: TGTGCCAGCAGCCCCGGCAGGGTAAGCAATCAGCCCCAGCATTTT. Translating it yields CASSPGRVSNQPQHF.

This sequence joins TRBV11-1 and TRBJ2-3; D is undetermined. CDR3 length equals 15 residues. The germline gives CDR1 SGHAT, CDR2 FQDESV (reference sequence). The V end lost 1 base, the J end lost 2 bases, and 10 bases lay between the germline ends. The CDR3 here is CASSLVYLNTDTQYF. The CDR3 DNA reads as TGTGCCAGCAGCTTAGTATACCTCAACACAGATACGCAGTATTTT.

The rearrangement joins TRBV9 to TRBJ2-1; D possibly corresponds to TRBD2 (5 bases). This CDR3 is 15 amino acids long. V lost 1 base and J 0 bases, leaving 8 bases between the germline ends. Germline CDR1 SGDLS, CDR2 YYNGEE. The CDR3 loop is CASSVRESSYNEQFF. CDR3 nucleotides: TGTGCCAGCAGCGTAAGGGAGAGCTCCTACAATGAGCAGTTCTTC.

The J gene is TRBJ1-2, the V gene TRBV6-6, with 7 bases matching TRBD1. Per germline, CDR1 MNHNY and CDR2 SVGAGI (reference sequence). The junction had 8 bases not matched to a gene; V was cut back by 6 bases and J by 4 bases. The CDR3 is made up of 14 amino acids. CDR3 protein: CASSQSRDSYGYTF. In nucleotides, the CDR3 is TGTGCCAGCAGCCAAAGCCGGGACAGCTATGGCTACACCTTC.

This chain joins TRBV5-5 and TRBJ1-1; tentative D call: TRBD1 (5 bases). Germline V gene data show CDR1 as SGHKS and CDR2 as YYEKEE (reference sequence). The CDR3 is made up of 13 amino acids. V dropped 5 bases and J dropped 1 base, with 9 bases sitting between them. Written as DNA, the CDR3 is TGTGCCAGCAGGAGTGGACAGAACACTGAAGCTTTCTTT. Its translation: CASRSGQNTEAFF.

V usage is TRBV5-1 and J usage is TRBJ2-3; 9 bases line up with TRBD1. The CDR3 extends over 14 amino acids. CDR1 is SGHRS and CDR2 is YFSETQ in the germline V gene. V gave up 4 bases and J gave up 3 bases; unmatched junction bases: 3. This CDR3 is CASSAGQGTDTQYF. Here the CDR3 DNA reads TGCGCCAGCAGCGCGGGACAGGGAACAGATACGCAGTATTTT. Combining the CDR3 with reference TRBV5-1 and TRBJ2-3 gives the whole variable domain KAGVTQTPRYLIKTRGQQVTLSCSPISGHRSVSWYQQTPGQGLQFLFEYFSETQRNKGNFPGRFSGRQFSNSRSEMNVSTLELGDSALYLCASSAGQGTDTQYFGPGTRLTVL.